What follows are 14 T cell receptor beta chains derived from one specimen sequenced in a study of blood T cell repertoires in COVID-19. Produced via immunoSEQ multiplex PCR; TCRdb's table is partial and in-frame only. In the table there are about 100,000 clones, 65% to 90% of which are singletons. Sequenced material: peripheral blood. The source of these receptors is a man aged 60-69 years with acute or convalescent COVID-19.

The chain uses TRBV3-1 (or the pseudogene TRBV3-2) and TRBJ1-5, with D maybe TRBD1 (6 bases). V lost 1 base to trimming and J lost 9 bases, with 10 bases between them. The length of the CDR3 is 13 residues. Germline V gene data show CDR1 as LGHDT and CDR2 as YNNKEL (reference sequence). In nucleotides, the CDR3 is TGTGCCAGCAGCCAAGCAGGGGTACGGCCCCAGCATTTT. The encoded protein is CASSQAGVRPQHF.

The chain links TRBV6-5 to TRBJ1-1, with 8 bases matching TRBD1. Per germline, CDR1 MNHEY and CDR2 SVGAGI. With V trimmed by 8 bases and J by 1 base, 6 bases remained unmatched. The CDR3 has 14 amino acids. The CDR3 sequence is CASETGAQNTEAFF. CDR3 DNA: TGTGCCAGCGAGACAGGGGCCCAGAACACTGAAGCTTTCTTT.

This clone was recorded once. The chain is built from TRBV2 and TRBJ1-1, with 8 bases identical to TRBD1. With 4 bases clipped from V and 2 bases from J, the junction kept 9 bases outside the gene matches. CDR1 and CDR2 from the germline V gene are SNHLY and FYNNEI. This CDR3 region has 16 residues. The CDR3 bases are TGTGCCAGCAGTGCCCCAGGTGGACAGGGTAACACTGAAGCTTTCTTT. It translates to CASSAPGGQGNTEAFF.

This chain links TRBV7-9 with TRBJ1-6, with TRBD1 matching 10 bases. This CDR3 is 18 amino acids long. V dropped 5 bases and J dropped 10; count of bases not matched to a gene: 17. Germline V CDR1 and CDR2: SEHNR, FQNEAQ (reference sequence). The CDR3 is CASSASFTRGQGKSPLHF. The CDR3 nucleotides are TGTGCCAGCAGCGCATCTTTTACGAGGGGACAGGGGAAATCACCCCTCCACTTT.

In DNA, the CDR3 is TGCGCCAGCAGCTTGGAAAATCTAGCGGGAGGGCGCTCCTACGAGCAGTACTTC. Translated: CASSLENLAGGRSYEQYF. The J gene is TRBJ2-7, the V gene TRBV5-1; 12 nucleotides line up with TRBD2. Trimming took 0 bases from V and 0 from J; bases not matched to a gene: 7. The CDR3 runs 18 residues. CDR1 is SGHRS and CDR2 is YFSETQ in the germline V gene.

This chain uses TRBV19 with TRBJ2-3; 9 bases match TRBD2. This CDR3 is 14 amino acids long. With 7 bases clipped from V and 1 base from J, the junction kept 3 bases outside the gene matches. Germline CDR1 reads LNHDA; CDR2 reads SQIVND (reference sequence). The DNA for the CDR3 is TGTGCCAGTACCCGGACTAGCGGCACAGATACGCAGTATTTT. It codes for CASTRTSGTDTQYF.

V gene TRBV18 combines with J gene TRBJ1-1; unclear D gene. Deletions cut 3 bases from V and 1 base from J, with 12 bases between. CDR1 is KGHSH, CDR2 LQKENI, per germline. This CDR3 contains 15 residues. CDR3 in DNA: TGTGCCAGCTCACCGCGAACCATTACGAACACTGAAGCTTTCTTT. Its protein product is CASSPRTITNTEAFF.

This chain joins TRBV19 and TRBJ1-5; TRBD1 agrees at 7 bases. V was pared by 7 bases and J by 3 bases, with 6 bases of the junction left unmatched. CDR1 is LNHDA and CDR2 is SQIVND in the germline V gene (reference sequence). CDR3 length: 14 residues. As DNA, the CDR3 is TGTGCCAGTACAGGGGGAGTGGACAATCAGCCCCAGCATTTT. Its translation: CASTGGVDNQPQHF.

The CDR3 DNA reads TGTGCCAGCAGTTTTATAGGGTCACTAGCGGGAGCTTTTCTGTACTTC. Translated, it gives CASSFIGSLAGAFLYF. The V call is TRBV27, the J call TRBJ2-7; 11 nucleotides match TRBD2. The trim removed 3 bases at V and 12 bases at J, leaving 16 bases unmatched. The length of the CDR3 is 16 residues. CDR1 and CDR2 (germline): MNHEY, SMNVEV (reference sequence).

The chain links TRBV5-1 to TRBJ2-5, with 7 positions matching TRBD1. Germline V gene sequence: CDR1 SGHRS, CDR2 YFSETQ. V was clipped by 4 bases and J by 4 bases; unmatched bases: 4. The CDR3 length is 13 residues. The CDR3 loop is CASSPAGGETQYF. CDR3 coding DNA: TGCGCCAGCAGCCCCGCAGGGGGAGAGACCCAGTACTTC.

This clone appeared a few times. The J gene is TRBJ2-7, the V gene TRBV5-4; D gene unclear. The CDR3 spans 12 residues. The V end was cut by 3 bases, the J end by 2 bases, with 6 bases between. Germline CDR1 is SGHNT and CDR2 is YYREEE (reference sequence). The CDR3 protein is CASSSDTYEQYF. CDR3 nucleotide sequence: TGTGCCAGCAGCTCTGACACCTACGAGCAGTACTTC.

This chain connects TRBV29-1 to TRBJ1-2; D not certain. V was pared by 7 bases and J by 1 base, with 22 bases between. This CDR3 has 16 amino acids. CDR1 and CDR2 (germline): SQVTM, ANQGSEA. CDR3 in DNA: TGCAGCGCCCCTGGCCAGACTACACGGTATAACTATGGCTACACCTTC. This sequence encodes CSAPGQTTRYNYGYTF.

The chain has TRBV5-1 and TRBJ1-4, with 9 positions matching TRBD1. Germline loops: CDR1 SGHRS, CDR2 YFSETQ. V trimming: 3 bases; J trimming: 8 bases; junction bases outside the gene matches: 5. The CDR3 has 14 residues. The CDR3, as DNA: TGCGCCAGCAGCTGGACAGGGGATAACGAAAAACTGTTTTTT. Translated, it gives CASSWTGDNEKLFF.

The V gene is TRBV6-1, the J gene TRBJ2-7; 7 nucleotides line up with TRBD1. The germline gives CDR1 MNHNS, CDR2 SASEGT. This CDR3 contains 16 residues. With V trimmed by 2 bases and J by 5 bases, 12 bases remained unmatched. The CDR3 DNA reads as TGTGCCAGCAGTGAAAGACAGGGTTTTTACCTCAACGAGCAGTACTTC. Amino acids: CASSERQGFYLNEQYF.